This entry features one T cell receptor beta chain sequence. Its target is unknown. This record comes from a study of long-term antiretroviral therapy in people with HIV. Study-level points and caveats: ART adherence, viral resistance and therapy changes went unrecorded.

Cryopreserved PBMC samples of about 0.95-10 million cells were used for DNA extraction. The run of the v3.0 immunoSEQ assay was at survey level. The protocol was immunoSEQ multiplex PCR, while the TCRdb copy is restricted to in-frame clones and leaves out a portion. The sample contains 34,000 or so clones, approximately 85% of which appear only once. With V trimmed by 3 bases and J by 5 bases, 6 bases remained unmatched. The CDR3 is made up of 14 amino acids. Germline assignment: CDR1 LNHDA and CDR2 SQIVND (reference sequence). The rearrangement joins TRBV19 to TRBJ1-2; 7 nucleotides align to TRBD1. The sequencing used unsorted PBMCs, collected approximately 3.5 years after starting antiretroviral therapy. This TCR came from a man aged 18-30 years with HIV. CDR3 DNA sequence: TGTGCCAGTAGTATGTCAGGGGGGAGTTATGGCTACACCTTC. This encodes CASSMSGGSYGYTF. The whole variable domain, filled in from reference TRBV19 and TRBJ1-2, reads DGGITQSPKYLFRKEGQNVTLSCEQNLNHDAMYWYRQDPGQGLRLIYYSQIVNDFQKGDIAEGYSVSREKKESFPLTVTSAQKNPTAFYLCASSMSGGSYGYTFGSGTRLTVV.